These 10 T cell receptor beta chains share one sample of origin, sequenced in a study of OX40 agonist ivuxolimab in advanced cancers. Using immunoSEQ multiplex PCR, the repertoire was profiled, and TCRdb retains in-frame clones only, with some absent. Of 25,000 to 30,000 clones listed, about 88% are singletons. This material consisted of CD4+ or CD8+ T cells sorted from blood, taken in a trial of the OX40 agonist ivuxolimab. These receptors came from an adult with an advanced solid tumor such as melanoma, head and neck, liver or kidney cancer.

This clone was found once. V and J are TRBV9 and TRBJ2-1, with a possible D match to TRBD2 (5 bases). Germline V lookup: CDR1 SGDLS, CDR2 YYNGEE. The CDR3 is made up of 13 amino acids. V dropped 3 bases and J dropped 6 bases, with 10 bases sitting between them. CDR3: CASSDSASNEQFF. The CDR3 DNA sequence: TGTGCCAGCAGCGATAGCGCCTCCAATGAGCAGTTCTTC.

The chain is built from TRBV29-1 and TRBJ2-4, with 8 positions matching TRBD1. The CDR3 length is 14 residues. CDR1 is SQVTM, CDR2 ANQGSEA, per germline. Trimming at V came to 6 bases and at J to 3 bases, leaving 7 bases not matched to a gene. The CDR3 is CSVTGTGYKNIQYF. The CDR3 DNA is TGCAGCGTGACAGGGACAGGTTACAAAAACATTCAGTACTTC.

The chain carries TRBV27 and TRBJ2-7; D might be TRBD1 or TRBD2, each matching 5 bases. CDR3 length equals 13 residues. Per germline, CDR1 MNHEY and CDR2 SMNVEV (reference sequence). Trimming shortened V by 2 bases and J by 5 bases, and 10 bases separated the two germline ends. In DNA form, the CDR3 reads TGTGCCAGCAGTTTACTGGGGGATCACGAGCAGTACTTC. As protein: CASSLLGDHEQYF.

The CDR3 spells CASSTRPGEAFF. The CDR3 DNA follows: TGTGCCAGTAGTACGCGACCGGGTGAAGCTTTCTTT. The chain is built from TRBV19 and TRBJ1-1; D is unresolved. The CDR3 is 12 residues long. Trimming removed 4 bases at V and 7 bases at J, with 10 bases between. Germline V gene sequence: CDR1 LNHDA, CDR2 SQIVND (reference sequence).

The gene calls are TRBV19 and TRBJ2-5, with TRBD1 matching 7 bases. V shed 0 bases, J shed 5 bases, and the junction held 9 bases outside the gene matches. This CDR3 is built from 16 residues. Germline CDR1 reads LNHDA; CDR2 reads SQIVND (reference sequence). CDR3 in amino acids: CASSIDGTAFLETQYF. As DNA, the CDR3 is TGTGCCAGTAGTATAGATGGGACAGCGTTCCTGGAGACCCAGTACTTC.

This clone was observed once. The chain joins TRBV15 to TRBJ2-5, with 7 bases identical to TRBD1. The V gene's germline CDR1 is LNHNV and CDR2 YYDKDF (reference sequence). The CDR3 contains 15 residues. V lost 5 bases, J lost 2 bases, and 8 bases stayed unmatched. CDR3 protein: CATSRRQGLQETQYF. The CDR3 DNA is TGTGCCACCAGCCGGCGACAGGGTCTACAAGAGACCCAGTACTTC.

The chain links TRBV11-3 to TRBJ2-7; D gene ambiguous. The CDR3 runs to 11 residues. The germline CDR1 and CDR2 sequences are SGHNT and YENEEA. V was cut by 4 bases and J by 4 bases, with 5 bases left in between. This chain's CDR3 is CASSSGYEQYF. CDR3 coding DNA: TGTGCCAGCAGCTCAGGATACGAGCAGTACTTC.

V is TRBV5-5 and J is TRBJ2-7, with 7 bases fitting TRBD2. Germline loops: CDR1 SGHKS, CDR2 YYEKEE (reference sequence). CDR3 length: 16 residues. The V gene end was trimmed by 3 bases and the J gene end by 2 bases; junction bases not matched to a gene: 11. The CDR3 bases are TGTGCCAGCAGCTGGGGGGAGGGAATTTGGGCCTACGAGCAGTACTTC. Amino acid sequence: CASSWGEGIWAYEQYF.

V is TRBV11-2 and J is TRBJ2-1; D call uncertain. The germline V gene encodes CDR1 SGHAT and CDR2 FQNNGV. V shed 0 bases and J shed 15 bases, with 15 bases lying between them. The CDR3 is made up of 13 amino acids. The CDR3 here is CASSLDRSGRMFF. The CDR3 bases are TGTGCCAGCAGCTTAGATCGGTCAGGAAGAATGTTCTTC.

The chain employs TRBV28 and TRBJ1-1; D is ambiguous. From germline, CDR1 is MDHEN and CDR2 SYDVKM. The CDR3 extends over 12 amino acids. V lost 8 bases and J 1 base, leaving 8 bases between the germline ends. CDR3 sequence: CASGWGNTEAFF. CDR3 nucleotide sequence: TGTGCCAGCGGGTGGGGGAACACTGAAGCTTTCTTT. Complete variable domain (other parts from reference TRBV28 and TRBJ1-1): DVKVTQSSRYLVKRTGEKVFLECVQDMDHENMFWYRQDPGLGLRLIYFSYDVKMKEKGDIPEGYSVSREKKERFSLILESASTNQTSMYLCASGWGNTEAFFGQGTRLTVV.